The next 23 T cell receptor beta chains were all read from a single sample in a study of T cells expressing NK-cell markers. TCRdb reanalyzed the 5' RACE reads and collapses them to one entry per CDR3 protein, without DNA. The record lists about 390,000 distinct CDR3 sequences, of which the ten most abundant hold about 10%. Sequencing was carried out using blood T cells: a sorted CD56 or NKG2C T cell subset, CD4+ or CD8+ T cells, or bulk PBMC T cells (not recorded which). Receptors originate from a woman aged 45-59 years in good health.

The chain links TRBV5-1 to TRBJ1-2; TCRdb picks TRBD1, but there is no DNA to check that call. The germline V gene has CDR1 SGHRS and CDR2 YFSETQ. This CDR3 comprises 13 residues. This CDR3 reads CASSRGQGTLYTF.

J is TRBJ2-7 and V is TRBV27; the D gene TCRdb calls, TRBD2, cannot be checked with no DNA. From germline, CDR1 is MNHEY and CDR2 SMNVEV (reference sequence). The CDR3 has 15 amino acids. The CDR3 loop is CASSFGREESYEQYF.

The chain employs TRBV4-1 and TRBJ2-5; TCRdb reports TRBD2, a call that lacks DNA to check it against. The germline CDR1 and CDR2 sequences are MGHRA and YSYEKL. The CDR3 contains 17 residues. CDR3 region: CASSQDPGTSGEETQYF.

The chain carries TRBV5-1 and TRBJ2-5; TCRdb's D gene call, TRBD1, goes unchecked for lack of DNA. The CDR3 loop spans 14 amino acids. Germline V gene lookup returns CDR1 SGHRS and CDR2 YFSETQ. CDR3 sequence: CASSSYRESETQYF.

The chain recombines TRBV21-1 with TRBJ1-1; the TCRdb D gene call, TRBD1, has no DNA to confirm it. TRBV21-1 is given as a pseudogene. This CDR3 has 17 amino acids. The chain's CDR3 is CASSKAGRGPGATEAFF.

The chain recombines TRBV5-1 with TRBJ1-1. The germline V gene has CDR1 SGHRS and CDR2 YFSETQ. The CDR3 has 12 residues. CDR3 residues: CASSPTGTEAFF.

V usage is TRBV5-1 and J usage is TRBJ2-1; lacking DNA, the TRBD2 call made by TCRdb goes unchecked. The CDR3 consists of 16 residues. Germline CDR1 SGHRS, CDR2 YFSETQ. The CDR3 region is CASSTGLAGGPREQFF.

The chain carries TRBV11-2 and TRBJ2-3; TCRdb calls TRBD1, which cannot be checked without DNA. Germline CDR1 and CDR2: SGHAT and FQNNGV. This CDR3 comprises 15 residues. Here the CDR3 reads CASSSRQGGADTQYF.

The chain recombines TRBV7-3 with TRBJ2-7; TCRdb designates TRBD2, a call that cannot be tested without DNA. The CDR3 consists of 16 residues. CDR1 and CDR2 (germline): SGHTA, FQGTGA. The CDR3 loop reads CASSNPAGTTSYEQYF.

The V and J genes are TRBV25-1 and TRBJ1-2; absent DNA, TCRdb's TRBD1 call cannot be checked. The CDR3 consists of 12 residues. Germline values: CDR1 MGHDK, CDR2 SYGVNS. CDR3 in amino acids: CASSGTGPLYTF.

V is TRBV5-1 and J is TRBJ2-1; TCRdb selects TRBD2, and the lack of DNA leaves this call unchecked. CDR3 length: 13 amino acids. The germline CDR1 and CDR2 sequences are SGHRS and YFSETQ. CDR3 amino acids: CASSLEGWSEQFF. The complete variable domain, with remaining parts taken from reference TRBV5-1 and TRBJ2-1, reads KAGVTQTPRYLIKTRGQQVTLSCSPISGHRSVSWYQQTPGQGLQFLFEYFSETQRNKGNFPGRFSGRQFSNSRSEMNVSTLELGDSALYLCASSLEGWSEQFFGPGTRLTVL.

The genes are TRBV11-2 and TRBJ2-7; TCRdb's D call, TRBD1, is unchecked because there is no DNA. CDR3 size: 12 residues. Germline V lookup: CDR1 SGHAT, CDR2 FQNNGV. CDR3 residues: CASSARGSEQYF. The full variable domain, with the rest looked up from reference TRBV11-2 and TRBJ2-7, is EAGVAQSPRYKIIEKRQSVAFWCNPISGHATLYWYQQILGQGPKLLIQFQNNGVVDDSQLPKDRFSAERLKGVDSTLKIQPAKLEDSAVYLCASSARGSEQYFGPGTRLTVT.

This chain joins TRBV9 and TRBJ2-7; TCRdb designates TRBD2, a call that cannot be tested without DNA. The CDR3 runs 17 residues. In germline, CDR1 is SGDLS, CDR2 YYNGEE. CDR3 residues: CASSAGVETGLADEQYF.

V gene TRBV7-9 combines with J gene TRBJ2-2; no DNA is available, so the TRBD1 call from TCRdb remains unchecked. The CDR3 contains 17 residues. CDR1 and CDR2 (germline): SEHNR, FQNEAQ (reference sequence). The CDR3 protein is CASSSSAGIQNTGELFF.

CDR3 protein: CASSRANNEQFF. The J gene is TRBJ2-1, the V gene TRBV11-2; TCRdb indicates TRBD1, and absent DNA this call remains unverified. The CDR3 is 12 residues long. Germline V gives CDR1 SGHAT, CDR2 FQNNGV.

The chain couples TRBV14 to TRBJ2-3; TCRdb reports TRBD2, a call that lacks DNA to check it against. The CDR3 contains 15 residues. Germline loops: CDR1 SGHDN, CDR2 FVKESK. CDR3 sequence: CASSPTSLATDTQYF.

CDR3 loop: CASSPEGRSLPYNEQFF. The rearrangement links TRBV18 to TRBJ2-1; TCRdb returns TRBD1, unconfirmable since there is no DNA. CDR1 and CDR2 (germline): KGHSH, LQKENI. This CDR3 region has 17 residues.

The chain carries TRBV20-1 and TRBJ2-1; TCRdb calls TRBD2, which cannot be checked without DNA. This CDR3 has 15 residues. The germline V gene encodes CDR1 DFQATT and CDR2 SNEGSKA (reference sequence). CDR3 loop: CSARDPWEAYNEQFF.

CDR3 residues: CASTIYGGTYEQYF. This chain links TRBV13 with TRBJ2-7; without DNA, the TCRdb call of TRBD1 cannot be checked. Germline V gene lookup returns CDR1 PRHDT and CDR2 FYEKMQ (reference sequence). The CDR3 is 14 amino acids. The full variable domain, in which reference TRBV13 and TRBJ2-7 provide the parts outside the CDR3, is AAGVIQSPRHLIKEKRETATLKCYPIPRHDTVYWYQQGPGQDPQFLISFYEKMQSDKGSIPDRFSAQQFSDYHSELNMSSLELGDSALYFCASTIYGGTYEQYFGPGTRLTVT.

CDR3 amino acids: CASSTDRTPTNEKLFF. The rearrangement uses TRBV11-2 and TRBJ1-4; the TCRdb D gene call, TRBD1, has no DNA to confirm it. Germline V gives CDR1 SGHAT, CDR2 FQNNGV. This CDR3 region has 16 residues.

The rearrangement uses TRBV6-5 and TRBJ1-1; checking the TCRdb D call of TRBD1 is not possible without DNA. There are 16 residues in the CDR3. Germline CDR1 MNHEY, CDR2 SVGAGI. The CDR3 sequence is CASSPGTTAAETEAFF.

The chain combines TRBV5-1 with TRBJ2-1; absent DNA, TCRdb's TRBD1 call cannot be checked. This CDR3 contains 14 residues. From germline, CDR1 is SGHRS and CDR2 YFSETQ. The CDR3 sequence: CASSLGQGANEQFF.

The chain has TRBV11-1 and TRBJ2-1. Germline V lookup: CDR1 SGHAT, CDR2 FQDESV (reference sequence). The CDR3 sequence is 14 residues long. The CDR3 sequence: CASSHGRRDNEQFF.